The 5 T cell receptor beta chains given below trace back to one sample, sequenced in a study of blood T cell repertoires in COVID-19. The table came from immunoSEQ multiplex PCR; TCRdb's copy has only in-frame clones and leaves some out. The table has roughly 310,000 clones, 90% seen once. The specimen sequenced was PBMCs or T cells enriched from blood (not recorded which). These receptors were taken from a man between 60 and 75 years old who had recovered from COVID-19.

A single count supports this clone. DNA for the CDR3: TGTGCCAGCAGCCCGGGGGGACTAAAGGGTGACACCATATATTTT. It yields the protein CASSPGGLKGDTIYF. The genes are TRBV7-3 and TRBJ1-3, with D maybe TRBD1 (5 bases). Germline CDR1 reads SGHTA; CDR2 reads FQGTGA. The CDR3 length is 15 residues. Trimming removed 5 bases at V and 8 bases at J, with 19 bases between.

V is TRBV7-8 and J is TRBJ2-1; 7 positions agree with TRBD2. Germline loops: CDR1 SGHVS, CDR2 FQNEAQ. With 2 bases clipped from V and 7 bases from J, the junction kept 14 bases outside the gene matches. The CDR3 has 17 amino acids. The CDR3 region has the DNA TGTGCCAGCAGCTTACAGGGCCGGGCGGGAGTAAATAATGAGCAGTTCTTC. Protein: CASSLQGRAGVNNEQFF.

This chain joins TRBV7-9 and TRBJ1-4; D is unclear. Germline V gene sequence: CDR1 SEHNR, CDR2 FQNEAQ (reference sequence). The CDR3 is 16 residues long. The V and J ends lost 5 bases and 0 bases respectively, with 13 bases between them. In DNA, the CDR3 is TGTGCCAGCAGCCCGGGGATGGAAACAACTAATGAAAAACTGTTTTTT. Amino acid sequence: CASSPGMETTNEKLFF.

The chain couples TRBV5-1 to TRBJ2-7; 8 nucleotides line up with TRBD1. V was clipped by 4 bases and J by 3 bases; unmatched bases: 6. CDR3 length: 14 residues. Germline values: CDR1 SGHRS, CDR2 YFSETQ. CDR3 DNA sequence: TGCGCCAGCAGCCGAACAGGGGGAGGCTACGAGCAGTACTTC. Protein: CASSRTGGGYEQYF. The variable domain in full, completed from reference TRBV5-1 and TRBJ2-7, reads KAGVTQTPRYLIKTRGQQVTLSCSPISGHRSVSWYQQTPGQGLQFLFEYFSETQRNKGNFPGRFSGRQFSNSRSEMNVSTLELGDSALYLCASSRTGGGYEQYFGPGTRLTVT.

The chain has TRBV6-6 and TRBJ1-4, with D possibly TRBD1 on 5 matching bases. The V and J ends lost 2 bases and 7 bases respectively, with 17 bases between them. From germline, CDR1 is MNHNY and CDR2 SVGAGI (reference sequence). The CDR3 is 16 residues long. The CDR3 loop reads CASSYAQGKRSEKLFF. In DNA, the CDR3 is TGTGCCAGCAGTTACGCTCAGGGAAAGAGGAGTGAAAAACTGTTTTTT.